This T cell receptor (beta chain) appears in the sequencing data of a study of shared clonotypes between healthy human individuals. Study-level findings and limits: What naive subsets generally showed was a larger estimated richness than memory subsets showed.

V trimming: 1 base; J trimming: 9 bases; junction bases outside the gene matches: 6. CDR1 GTSNPN and CDR2 SVGIG come from the germline V gene (reference sequence). The CDR3 covers 13 residues. Sorted-subset replicate PCR reactions were performed with 200 ng DNA, corresponding to about 32,000 T cell genomes. Produced via immunoSEQ multiplex PCR; TCRdb's table is partial and in-frame only. The sample has about 600,000 clones, 97% seen once. Turning to this clone: What it binds is unknown.

The receptor was isolated from a woman in her thirties in good health. Sequenced sample: naive CD4+ T cells sorted from blood. Regarding subset: CD45RA+ positively selected. The chain is built from TRBV30 and TRBJ2-1; 7 bases align to TRBD1. The CDR3 sequence: CAWSAQGHSEQFF. Written as DNA, the CDR3 is TGTGCCTGGAGTGCACAGGGGCACAGTGAGCAGTTCTTC.